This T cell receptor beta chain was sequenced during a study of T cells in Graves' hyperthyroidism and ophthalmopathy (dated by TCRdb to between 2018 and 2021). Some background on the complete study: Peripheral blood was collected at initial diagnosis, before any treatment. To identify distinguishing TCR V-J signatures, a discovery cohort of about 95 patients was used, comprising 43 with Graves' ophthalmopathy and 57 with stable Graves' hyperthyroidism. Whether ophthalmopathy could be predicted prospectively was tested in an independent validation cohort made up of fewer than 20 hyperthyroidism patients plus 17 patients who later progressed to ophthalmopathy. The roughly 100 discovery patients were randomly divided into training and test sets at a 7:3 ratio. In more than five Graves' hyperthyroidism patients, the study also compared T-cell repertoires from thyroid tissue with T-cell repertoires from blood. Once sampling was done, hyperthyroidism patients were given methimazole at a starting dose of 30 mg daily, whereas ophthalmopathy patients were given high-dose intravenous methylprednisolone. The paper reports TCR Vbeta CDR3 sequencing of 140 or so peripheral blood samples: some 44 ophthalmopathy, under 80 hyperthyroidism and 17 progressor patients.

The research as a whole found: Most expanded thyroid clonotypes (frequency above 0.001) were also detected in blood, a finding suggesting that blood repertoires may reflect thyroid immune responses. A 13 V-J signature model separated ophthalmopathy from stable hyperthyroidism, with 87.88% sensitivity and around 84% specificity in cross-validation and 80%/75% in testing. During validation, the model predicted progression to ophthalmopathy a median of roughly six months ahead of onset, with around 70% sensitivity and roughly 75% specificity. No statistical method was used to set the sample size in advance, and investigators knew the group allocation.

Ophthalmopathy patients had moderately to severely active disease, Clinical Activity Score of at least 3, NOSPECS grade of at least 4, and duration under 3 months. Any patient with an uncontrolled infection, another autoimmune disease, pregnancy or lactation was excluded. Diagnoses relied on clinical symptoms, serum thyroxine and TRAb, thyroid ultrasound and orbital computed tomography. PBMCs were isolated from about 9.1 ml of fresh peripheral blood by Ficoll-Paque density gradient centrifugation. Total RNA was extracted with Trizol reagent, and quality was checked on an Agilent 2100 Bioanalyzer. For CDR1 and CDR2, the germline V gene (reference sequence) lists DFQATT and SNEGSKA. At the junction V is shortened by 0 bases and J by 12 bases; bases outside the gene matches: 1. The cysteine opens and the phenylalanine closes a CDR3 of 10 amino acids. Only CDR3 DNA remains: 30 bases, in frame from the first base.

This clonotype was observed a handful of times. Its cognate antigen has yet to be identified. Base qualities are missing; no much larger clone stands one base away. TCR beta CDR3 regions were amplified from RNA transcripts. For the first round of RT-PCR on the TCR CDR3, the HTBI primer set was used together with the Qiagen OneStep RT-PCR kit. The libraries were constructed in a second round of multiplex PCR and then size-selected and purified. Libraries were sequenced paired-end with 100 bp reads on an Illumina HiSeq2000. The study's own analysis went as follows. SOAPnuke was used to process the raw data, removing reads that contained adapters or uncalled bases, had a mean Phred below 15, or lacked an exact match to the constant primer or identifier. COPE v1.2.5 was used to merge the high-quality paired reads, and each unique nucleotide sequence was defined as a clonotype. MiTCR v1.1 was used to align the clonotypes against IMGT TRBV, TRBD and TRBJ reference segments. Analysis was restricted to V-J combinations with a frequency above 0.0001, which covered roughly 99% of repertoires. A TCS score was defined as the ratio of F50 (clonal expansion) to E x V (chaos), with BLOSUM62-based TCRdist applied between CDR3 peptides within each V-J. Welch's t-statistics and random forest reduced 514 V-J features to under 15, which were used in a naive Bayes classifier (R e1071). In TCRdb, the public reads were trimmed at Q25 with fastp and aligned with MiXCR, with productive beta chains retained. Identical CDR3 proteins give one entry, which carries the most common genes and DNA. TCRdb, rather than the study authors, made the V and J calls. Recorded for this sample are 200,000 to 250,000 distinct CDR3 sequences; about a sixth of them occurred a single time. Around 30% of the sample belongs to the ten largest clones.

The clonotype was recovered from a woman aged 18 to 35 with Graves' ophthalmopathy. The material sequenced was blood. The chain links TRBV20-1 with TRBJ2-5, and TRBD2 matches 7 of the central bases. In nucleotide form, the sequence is TGCAGTGCTAGAGATGGGGGGGAGTACTTC. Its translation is CSARDGGEYF.